This T cell receptor (beta chain) was found in a study of response to subunit inactivated influenza vaccine. Findings and limits, study-wide: The authors proposed limited new T cell recruitment per seasonal influenza vaccination.

MiXCR, applied by TCRdb to the RT-PCR reads, yields one record per CDR3 protein. The data show roughly 500,000 distinct CDR3 sequences, roughly 23% seen once. The CDR3 extends over 14 amino acids. Unmatched junction bases numbered 3, after V lost 4 bases and J lost 7 bases. Worth noting for this clonotype: Its antigen is not known.

These data were also filed under a second study, of T cells expressing NK-cell markers. That work adds: 5'RACE template switching with UMIs generated TCR beta cDNA. Cells sorted as CD3+CD56+NKG2C+, CD3+CD56+NKG2C- and CD3+CD56-NKG2C+ T cells supplied the TCR beta repertoires.

The TCR comes from a man aged 50 or older who received an inactivated influenza vaccine. The sample consisted of CD4+ T cells sorted from PBMCs, taken 11 to 12 days after vaccination. This chain links TRBV12-3 or TRBV12-4 with TRBJ1-5; 11 bases fit TRBD1. CDR3 DNA sequence: TGTGCCAGCAGTTACGGGACAGGGGGGCAGCCCCAGCATTTT. This encodes CASSYGTGGQPQHF.